This T cell receptor (beta chain) was observed in a study of OX40 agonist ivuxolimab in advanced cancers. Generated by immunoSEQ multiplex PCR, the TCRdb table keeps only in-frame clones and is missing some. The table has approximately 23,000 clones, about 90% seen once. This clone has just one count. The V gene end was trimmed by 3 bases and the J gene end by 5 bases; junction bases not matched to a gene: 6. Germline CDR1 is LGHNA and CDR2 is YSLEER. The length of the CDR3 is 16 residues. The source is an adult with an advanced solid tumor such as melanoma, head and neck, liver or kidney cancer. The chain links TRBV4-3 to TRBJ2-1; 11 bases are shared with TRBD2. Sequenced material: CD4+ or CD8+ T cells sorted from blood, taken in a trial of the OX40 agonist ivuxolimab. CDR3 DNA: TGCGCCAGCAGCCAGATTCTAGCGGGAGGTCACAATGAGCAGTTCTTC. Translating it yields CASSQILAGGHNEQFF.